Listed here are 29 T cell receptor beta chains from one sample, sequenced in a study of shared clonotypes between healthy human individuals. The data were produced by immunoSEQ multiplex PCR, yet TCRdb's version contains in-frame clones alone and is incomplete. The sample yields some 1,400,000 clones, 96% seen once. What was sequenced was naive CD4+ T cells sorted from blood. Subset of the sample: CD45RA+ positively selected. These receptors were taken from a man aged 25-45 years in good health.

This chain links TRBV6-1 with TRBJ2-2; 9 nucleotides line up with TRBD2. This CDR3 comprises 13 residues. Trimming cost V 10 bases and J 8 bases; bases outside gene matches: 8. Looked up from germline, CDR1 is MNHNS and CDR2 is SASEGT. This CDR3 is CATGASGKGELFF. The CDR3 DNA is TGTGCCACCGGGGCTAGCGGGAAGGGGGAGCTGTTTTTT.

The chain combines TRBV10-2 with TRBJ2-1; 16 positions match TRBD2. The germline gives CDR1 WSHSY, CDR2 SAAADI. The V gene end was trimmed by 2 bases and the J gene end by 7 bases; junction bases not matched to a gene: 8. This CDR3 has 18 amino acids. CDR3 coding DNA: TGCGCCAGCAGTGAGCCAAGGGGACTAGCGGGAGGGAGGAATGAGCAGTTCTTC. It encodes CASSEPRGLAGGRNEQFF.

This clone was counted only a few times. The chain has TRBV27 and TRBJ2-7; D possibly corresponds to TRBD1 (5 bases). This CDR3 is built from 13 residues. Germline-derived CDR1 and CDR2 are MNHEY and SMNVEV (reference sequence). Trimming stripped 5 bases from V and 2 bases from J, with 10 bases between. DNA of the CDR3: TGTGCCAGCAGTGACAGAGGTCCCTACGAGCAGTACTTC. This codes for CASSDRGPYEQYF.

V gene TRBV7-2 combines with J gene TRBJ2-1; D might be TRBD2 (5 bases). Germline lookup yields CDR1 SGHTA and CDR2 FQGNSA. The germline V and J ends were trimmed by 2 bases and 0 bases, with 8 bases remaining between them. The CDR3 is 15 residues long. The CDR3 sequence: CASSLSGFSYNEQFF. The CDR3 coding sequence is TGTGCCAGCAGCTTAAGCGGCTTCTCCTACAATGAGCAGTTCTTC.

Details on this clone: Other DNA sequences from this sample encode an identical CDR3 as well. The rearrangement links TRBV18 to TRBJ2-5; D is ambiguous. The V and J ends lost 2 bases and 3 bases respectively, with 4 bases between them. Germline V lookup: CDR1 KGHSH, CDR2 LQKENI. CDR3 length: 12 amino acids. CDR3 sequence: CASSPREETQYF. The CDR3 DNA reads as TGTGCCAGCTCACCAAGGGAAGAGACCCAGTACTTC.

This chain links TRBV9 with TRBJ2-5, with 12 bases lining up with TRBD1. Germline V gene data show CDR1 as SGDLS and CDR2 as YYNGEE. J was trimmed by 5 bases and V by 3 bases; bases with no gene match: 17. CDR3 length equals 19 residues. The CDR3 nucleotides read TGTGCCAGCAGCGCCCCCTCCCGGGACAGGGGGCGCGATCCGGAGACCCAGTACTTC. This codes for CASSAPSRDRGRDPETQYF.

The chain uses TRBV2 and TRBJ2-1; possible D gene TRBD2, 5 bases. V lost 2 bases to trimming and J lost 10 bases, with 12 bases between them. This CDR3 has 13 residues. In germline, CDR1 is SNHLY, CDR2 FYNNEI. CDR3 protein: CASSEPGSREQFF. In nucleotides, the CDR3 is TGTGCCAGCAGTGAACCGGGGTCTCGGGAGCAGTTCTTC.

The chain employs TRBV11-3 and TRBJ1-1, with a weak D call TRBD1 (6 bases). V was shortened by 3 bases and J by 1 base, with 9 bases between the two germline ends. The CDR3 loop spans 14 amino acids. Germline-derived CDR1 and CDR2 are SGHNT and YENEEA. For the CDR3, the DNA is TGTGCCAGCAGCTTCCGGACAGAGAACACTGAAGCTTTCTTT. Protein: CASSFRTENTEAFF.

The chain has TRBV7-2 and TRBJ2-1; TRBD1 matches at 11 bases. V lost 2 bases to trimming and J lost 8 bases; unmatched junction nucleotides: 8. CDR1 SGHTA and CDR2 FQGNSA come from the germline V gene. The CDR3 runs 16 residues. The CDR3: CASSLYPGQGADEQFF. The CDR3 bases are TGTGCCAGCAGCTTATACCCCGGACAGGGGGCGGATGAGCAGTTCTTC.

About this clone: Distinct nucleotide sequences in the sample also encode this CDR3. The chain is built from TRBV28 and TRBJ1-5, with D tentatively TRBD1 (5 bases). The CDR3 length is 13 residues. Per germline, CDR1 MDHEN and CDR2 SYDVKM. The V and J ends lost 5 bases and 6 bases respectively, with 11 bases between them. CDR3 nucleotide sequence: TGTGCCAGCAGTCGCGACAGCCTTCAGCCCCAGCATTTT. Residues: CASSRDSLQPQHF.

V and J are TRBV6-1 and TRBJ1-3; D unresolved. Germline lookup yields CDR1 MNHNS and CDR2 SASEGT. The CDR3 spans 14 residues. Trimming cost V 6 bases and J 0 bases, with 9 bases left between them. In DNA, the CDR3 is TGTGCCAGCAGCCCCGGGATCTCTGGAAACACCATATATTTT. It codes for CASSPGISGNTIYF.

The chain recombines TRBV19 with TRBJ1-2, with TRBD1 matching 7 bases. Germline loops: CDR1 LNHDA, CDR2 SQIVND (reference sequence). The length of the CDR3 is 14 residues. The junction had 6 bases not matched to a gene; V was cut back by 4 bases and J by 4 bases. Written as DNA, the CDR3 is TGTGCCAGTAGTAGTTCTACAGGGGCCTATGGCTACACCTTC. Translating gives CASSSSTGAYGYTF.

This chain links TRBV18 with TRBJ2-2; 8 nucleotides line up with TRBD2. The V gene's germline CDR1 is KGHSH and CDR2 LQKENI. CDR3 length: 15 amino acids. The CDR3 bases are TGTGCTGCTAACGGGAGGGACCCGAACACCGGGGAGCTGTTTTTT. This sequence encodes CAANGRDPNTGELFF.

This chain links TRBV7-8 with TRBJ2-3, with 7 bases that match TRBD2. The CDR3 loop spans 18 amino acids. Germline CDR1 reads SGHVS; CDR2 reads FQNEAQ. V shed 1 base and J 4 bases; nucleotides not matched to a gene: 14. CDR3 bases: TGTGCCAGCAGCTTAGACGGGATGGCTAGCGGTAACCCAGATACGCAGTATTTT. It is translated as CASSLDGMASGNPDTQYF.

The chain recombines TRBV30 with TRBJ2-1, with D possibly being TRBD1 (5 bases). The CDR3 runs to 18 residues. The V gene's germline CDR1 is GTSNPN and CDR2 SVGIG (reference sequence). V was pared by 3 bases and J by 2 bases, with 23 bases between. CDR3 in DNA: TGTGCCTGGAGACCAACAAGCAGGGTCACGGGCCCCTACAATGAGCAGTTCTTC. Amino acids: CAWRPTSRVTGPYNEQFF.

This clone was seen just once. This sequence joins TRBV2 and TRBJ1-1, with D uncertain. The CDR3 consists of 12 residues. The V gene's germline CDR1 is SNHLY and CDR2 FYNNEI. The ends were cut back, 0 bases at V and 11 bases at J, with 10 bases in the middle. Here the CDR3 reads CASSEAPPGAFF. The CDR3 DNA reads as TGTGCCAGCAGTGAAGCGCCCCCCGGGGCTTTCTTT.

CDR3 DNA: TGTGCCAGCAGCTCCTCGGACAGGGCCTACGAGCAGTACTTC. Translated: CASSSSDRAYEQYF. The V gene is TRBV13, the J gene TRBJ2-7, with 8 bases identical to TRBD1. The CDR3 sequence is 14 residues long. CDR1 is PRHDT and CDR2 is FYEKMQ in the germline V gene (reference sequence). The J segment lost 2 bases and the V segment lost 4 bases, leaving 4 bases of the junction unmatched.

The CDR3 coding sequence is TGTGCCAGCAGCTTTGGGACTAGCGGGAGGAGGTATGAGCAGTTCTTC. Translated, it gives CASSFGTSGRRYEQFF. V gene TRBV7-2 combines with J gene TRBJ2-1; 15 bases map to TRBD2. V shed 3 bases, J shed 8 bases, and the junction held 5 bases outside the gene matches. The CDR3 loop spans 16 amino acids. The germline V gene encodes CDR1 SGHTA and CDR2 FQGNSA.

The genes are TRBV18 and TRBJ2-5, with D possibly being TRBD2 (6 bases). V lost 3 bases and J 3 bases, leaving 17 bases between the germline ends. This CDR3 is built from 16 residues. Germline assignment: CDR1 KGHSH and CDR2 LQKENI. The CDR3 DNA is TGTGCCAGCTCACCGCTGAGCGGGTGGGAAAAAGAGACCCAGTACTTC. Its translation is CASSPLSGWEKETQYF.

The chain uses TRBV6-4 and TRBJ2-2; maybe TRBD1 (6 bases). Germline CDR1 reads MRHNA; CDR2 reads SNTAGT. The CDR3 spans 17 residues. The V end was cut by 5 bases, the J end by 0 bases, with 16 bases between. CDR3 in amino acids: CASSRTVGFANTGELFF. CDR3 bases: TGTGCCAGCAGTCGGACAGTCGGATTCGCGAACACCGGGGAGCTGTTTTTT.

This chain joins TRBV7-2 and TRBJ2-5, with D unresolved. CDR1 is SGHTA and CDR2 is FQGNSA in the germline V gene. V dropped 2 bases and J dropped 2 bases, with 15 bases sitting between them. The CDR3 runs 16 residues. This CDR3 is CASSLRVRWGQETQYF. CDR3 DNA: TGTGCCAGCAGCTTAAGGGTCAGGTGGGGACAAGAGACCCAGTACTTC.

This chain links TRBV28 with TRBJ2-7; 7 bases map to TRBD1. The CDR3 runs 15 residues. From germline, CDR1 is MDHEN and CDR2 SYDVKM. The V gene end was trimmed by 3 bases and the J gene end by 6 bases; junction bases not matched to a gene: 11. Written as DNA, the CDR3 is TGTGCCAGCAGTTTGGCGACAGGGTCTCTCAGCGAGCAGTACTTC. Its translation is CASSLATGSLSEQYF.

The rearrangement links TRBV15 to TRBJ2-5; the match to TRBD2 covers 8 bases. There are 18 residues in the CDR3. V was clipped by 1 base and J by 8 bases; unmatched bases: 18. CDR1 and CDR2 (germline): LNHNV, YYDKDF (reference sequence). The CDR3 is CATSRAPALSGTRGTQYF. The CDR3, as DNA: TGTGCCACCAGCAGAGCCCCAGCCCTTTCCGGGACTAGAGGAACCCAGTACTTC.

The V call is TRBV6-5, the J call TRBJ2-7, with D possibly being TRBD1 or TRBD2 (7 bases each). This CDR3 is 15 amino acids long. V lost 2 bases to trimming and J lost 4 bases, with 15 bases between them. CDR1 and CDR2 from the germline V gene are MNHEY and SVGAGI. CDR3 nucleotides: TGTGCCAGCAGTTACCCAAGACAGGGAGGGTACGAGCAGTACTTC. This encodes CASSYPRQGGYEQYF.

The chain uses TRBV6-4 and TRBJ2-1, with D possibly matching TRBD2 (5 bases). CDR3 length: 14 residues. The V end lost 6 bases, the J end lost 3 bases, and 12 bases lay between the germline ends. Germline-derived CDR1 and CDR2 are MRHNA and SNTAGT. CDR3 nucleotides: TGTGCCAGCAGGGTAGCGTCCGACTACAATGAGCAGTTCTTC. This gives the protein CASRVASDYNEQFF.

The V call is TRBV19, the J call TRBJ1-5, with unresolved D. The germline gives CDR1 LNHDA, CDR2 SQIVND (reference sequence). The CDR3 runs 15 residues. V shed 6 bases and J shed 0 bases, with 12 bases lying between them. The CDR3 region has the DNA TGTGCCAGTAGACCGGCGGGTGATAGCAATCAGCCCCAGCATTTT. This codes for CASRPAGDSNQPQHF.

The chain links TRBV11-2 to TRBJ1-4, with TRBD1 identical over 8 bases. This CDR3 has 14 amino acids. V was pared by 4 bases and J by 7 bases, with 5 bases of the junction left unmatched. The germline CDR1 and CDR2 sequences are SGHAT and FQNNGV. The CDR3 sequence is CASSYRGNPEKLFF. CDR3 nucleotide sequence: TGTGCCAGCAGCTACAGGGGGAATCCTGAAAAACTGTTTTTT. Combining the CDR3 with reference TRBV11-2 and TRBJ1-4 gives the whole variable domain EAGVAQSPRYKIIEKRQSVAFWCNPISGHATLYWYQQILGQGPKLLIQFQNNGVVDDSQLPKDRFSAERLKGVDSTLKIQPAKLEDSAVYLCASSYRGNPEKLFFGSGTQLSVL.

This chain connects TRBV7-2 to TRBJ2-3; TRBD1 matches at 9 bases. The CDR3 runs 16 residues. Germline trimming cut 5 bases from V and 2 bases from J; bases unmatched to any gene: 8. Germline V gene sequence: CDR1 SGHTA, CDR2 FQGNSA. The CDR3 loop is CASSEHRGRTTDTQYF. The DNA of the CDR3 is TGTGCCAGCAGCGAACACAGGGGGCGCACCACAGATACGCAGTATTTT.

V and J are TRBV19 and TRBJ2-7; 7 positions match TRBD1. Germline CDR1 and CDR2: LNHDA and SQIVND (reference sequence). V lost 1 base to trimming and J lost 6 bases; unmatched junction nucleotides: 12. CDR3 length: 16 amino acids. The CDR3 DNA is TGTGCCAGTAGTATAGCTCAGGGGGATCTCGCGACCGAGCAGTACTTC. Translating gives CASSIAQGDLATEQYF.